This T cell receptor (beta chain) was retrieved from a study of T cells in localized non-small cell lung cancer. General study findings and limits: Density of T cells in blood, when higher, went with longer overall survival. A median approximately 61 of the top 100 tumor clones appeared in adjacent lung.

CDR1 is LNHDA and CDR2 is SQIVND in the germline V gene (reference sequence). V gave up 7 bases and J gave up 2 bases, with 12 bases separating them. The CDR3 length is 14 residues. The table came from immunoSEQ multiplex PCR; TCRdb's copy has only in-frame clones and leaves some out. The table lists over a thousand clones, about 19% of them singletons, with about 7.8% in the top ten. Remarks on this clone: The antigen is unknown.

V and J are TRBV19 and TRBJ2-1, with unresolved D. This material consisted of lung tumor tissue, taken before any cancer treatment. The clonotype comes from a female donor at least 60 years old with stage I squamous cell lung carcinoma. The CDR3 DNA reads as TGTGCCAGTAAAGTTCAGGTTGCCTACAATGAGCAGTTCTTC. It yields the protein CASKVQVAYNEQFF.